What follows are 18 T cell receptor beta chains derived from one specimen sequenced in a study of shared clonotypes between healthy human individuals (TCRdb year 2020). Preparation of the library involved the immunoSEQ multiplex PCR assay. Entries here come from immuneACCESS through TCRdb and include only in-frame sequences with V and J called. Some clones fail to appear in such tables; in the studies checked, an unresolved V gene covers under half of the shortfall, and the cause of the remainder is unknown. For this sample there are about 2.3 million clones; under 95% appear just once. More than 0.35% of the sample is in the top ten clones. The sequenced sample consisted of naive CD4+ T cells from PBMCs. The sample's cell subset or site, from its label and the paper: CD45RA+ positively selected. Receptors were obtained from a young man in good health. Some clones in this sample may be carry-over from other donors' samples.

V gene TRBV6-5 combines with J gene TRBJ1-3, with unresolved D. Between the trimmed V and J ends, which lost 8 bases and 3 bases, there was a span of 11 bases. Germline V gene lookup returns CDR1 MNHEY and CDR2 SVGAGI. The CDR3 covers 13 residues. CDR3 DNA sequence: TGTGCCAGCCGGGCCCTACTTGGAAACACCATATATTTT. Residues: CASRALLGNTIYF.

This clone was seen once. The rearrangement links TRBV19 to TRBJ1-1; no clear D gene. Germline CDR1 LNHDA, CDR2 SQIVND (reference sequence). CDR3 length: 12 amino acids. V shed 9 bases and J shed 0 bases, with 8 bases lying between them. CDR3 amino acids: CASGLVNTEAFF. In nucleotides, the CDR3 is TGTGCCAGCGGCTTGGTGAACACTGAAGCTTTCTTT.

This rearrangement joins TRBV10-3 to TRBJ2-2, with unresolved D. The CDR3 contains 15 residues. In germline, CDR1 is ENHRY, CDR2 SYGVKD. Trimming took off 3 bases at V and 3 bases at J, with 11 bases between the two ends. This CDR3 reads CAISDLAGDTGELFF. The CDR3 nucleotides are TGTGCCATCAGTGATTTAGCAGGAGACACCGGGGAGCTGTTTTTT.

The chain has TRBV11-1 and TRBJ2-7; 10 nucleotides align to TRBD2. This CDR3 has 15 residues. V dropped 5 bases and J dropped 7; count of bases not matched to a gene: 11. Germline assignment: CDR1 SGHAT and CDR2 FQDESV (reference sequence). The CDR3 loop is CASSLITSGMGEQYF. The CDR3 nucleotides are TGTGCCAGCAGCCTGATAACTAGCGGGATGGGTGAGCAGTACTTC.

The gene calls are TRBV27 and TRBJ2-1; D is unclear. The CDR3 spans 13 residues. V lost 9 bases to trimming and J lost 2 bases, with 11 bases between them. Looked up from germline, CDR1 is MNHEY and CDR2 is SMNVEV (reference sequence). The CDR3 DNA reads as TGTGCCAGTTCCCAGAGTGCCTACAATGAGCAGTTCTTC. It codes for CASSQSAYNEQFF.

The V gene is TRBV5-6, the J gene TRBJ1-1, with a tentative D call TRBD1 (6 bases). Germline V gene data show CDR1 as SGHDT and CDR2 as YYEEEE. The CDR3 length is 15 residues. Trimming cost V 4 bases and J 7 bases, with 20 bases left between them. CDR3 protein: CASSRPWGGDREAFF. CDR3 DNA sequence: TGTGCCAGCAGCCGCCCGTGGGGGGGCGATCGTGAAGCTTTCTTT. The full variable domain, in which reference TRBV5-6 and TRBJ1-1 provide the parts outside the CDR3, is DAGVTQSPTHLIKTRGQQVTLRCSPKSGHDTVSWYQQALGQGPQFIFQYYEEEERQRGNFPDRFSGHQFPNYSSELNVNALLLGDSALYLCASSRPWGGDREAFFGQGTRLTVV.

The CDR3 loop reads CASSVALDEQFF. In nucleotides, the CDR3 is TGTGCCAGCAGCGTAGCTTTGGATGAGCAGTTCTTC. The rearrangement links TRBV9 to TRBJ2-1; D call uncertain. The CDR3 consists of 12 residues. The V end lost 0 bases, the J end lost 8 bases, and 6 bases lay between the germline ends. CDR1 SGDLS and CDR2 YYNGEE come from the germline V gene.

CDR3 sequence: CASSADRGNQPQHF. The CDR3 DNA reads TGTGCCAGCAGCGCGGACAGGGGCAATCAGCCCCAGCATTTT. V and J are TRBV7-8 and TRBJ1-5; 8 bases are a match to TRBD1. The CDR3 runs to 14 residues. CDR1 and CDR2 (germline): SGHVS, FQNEAQ. V trimming: 5 bases; J trimming: 2 bases; junction bases outside the gene matches: 2.

The chain couples TRBV5-1 to TRBJ1-4, with D hard to call. V lost 4 bases and J lost 3, with 13 bases in between. CDR3 size: 15 residues. The germline gives CDR1 SGHRS, CDR2 YFSETQ. The CDR3 bases are TGCGCCAGCAGCCCCGGACCTCTCTCTAATGAAAAACTGTTTTTT. It yields the protein CASSPGPLSNEKLFF.

CDR3 region: CASSIDSGTYNEQFF. As DNA, the CDR3 is TGTGCCAGTAGTATCGATAGCGGGACCTACAATGAGCAGTTCTTC. The chain is built from TRBV19 and TRBJ2-1, with 8 bases fitting TRBD2. Germline V lookup: CDR1 LNHDA, CDR2 SQIVND (reference sequence). The CDR3 contains 15 residues. After removal of 3 bases from V and 2 bases from J, the junction contained 3 bases not matched to a gene.

This clone was recorded once. V usage is TRBV7-7 and J usage is TRBJ2-7; no definite D call. Between the trimmed V and J ends, which lost 1 base and 1 base, there was a span of 5 bases. The germline gives CDR1 SSHAT, CDR2 FNYEAQ (reference sequence). The length of the CDR3 is 13 residues. The CDR3 here is CASSLDRSYEQYF. CDR3 bases: TGTGCCAGCAGCTTAGACAGATCCTACGAGCAGTACTTC. Complete variable domain (other parts from reference TRBV7-7 and TRBJ2-7): GAGVSQSPRYKVTKRGQDVTLRCDPISSHATLYWYQQALGQGPEFLTYFNYEAQPDKSGLPSDRFSAERPEGSISTLTIQRTEQRDSAMYRCASSLDRSYEQYFGPGTRLTVT.

The rearrangement links TRBV28 to TRBJ2-2; no clear D gene. V lost 5 bases and J lost 6, with 10 bases in between. There are 13 residues in the CDR3. Germline V lookup: CDR1 MDHEN, CDR2 SYDVKM. The CDR3 reads CASSTLIPGELFF. CDR3 sequence (DNA): TGTGCCAGCAGTACGTTAATCCCCGGGGAGCTGTTTTTT.

This clone was observed once. Other nucleotide sequences in the sample specify the same CDR3. The chain joins TRBV29-1 to TRBJ1-1, with TRBD1 identical over 8 bases. CDR3 length: 13 residues. The germline V gene has CDR1 SQVTM and CDR2 ANQGSEA. With 7 bases clipped from V and 0 bases from J, the junction kept 4 bases outside the gene matches. As DNA, the CDR3 is TGCAGCGCCGACAGGGGCATGAACACTGAAGCTTTCTTT. Protein product: CSADRGMNTEAFF.

The V and J genes are TRBV2 and TRBJ2-7, with TRBD2 as a possible D gene (6 bases). Germline V gene data show CDR1 as SNHLY and CDR2 as FYNNEI. The CDR3 totals 15 residues. Deletions cut 4 bases from V and 2 bases from J, with 15 bases between. The CDR3 sequence: CASSGTPGAAYEQYF. The CDR3 nucleotides read TGTGCCAGCAGTGGAACGCCGGGAGCCGCCTACGAGCAGTACTTC.

The V call is TRBV9, the J call TRBJ2-2, with a possible D match to TRBD2 (6 bases). Between the trimmed V and J ends, which lost 3 bases and 2 bases, there was a span of 17 bases. The CDR3 is 17 residues long. CDR1 SGDLS and CDR2 YYNGEE come from the germline V gene. The CDR3 nucleotides are TGTGCCAGCAGCGGACGATTTGATAGCGGTAACACCGGGGAGCTGTTTTTT. Translated: CASSGRFDSGNTGELFF.

The chain combines TRBV4-1 with TRBJ2-5; TRBD1 matches 7 bases. CDR3 length: 15 amino acids. V lost 1 base, J lost 5 bases, and 7 bases stayed unmatched. CDR1 and CDR2 from the germline V gene are MGHRA and YSYEKL. CDR3 coding DNA: TGCGCCAGCAGCCAAGGCGACAGGGAAGAGGAGACCCAGTACTTC. It specifies CASSQGDREEETQYF.

This clone has just one count. The chain is built from TRBV28 and TRBJ2-7; D is unresolved. The germline CDR1 and CDR2 sequences are MDHEN and SYDVKM. The length of the CDR3 is 12 residues. V lost 1 base, J lost 4 bases, and 5 bases lay in between. The DNA of the CDR3 is TGTGCCAGCAGTTTATTCAATTACGAGCAGTACTTC. Translating gives CASSLFNYEQYF.

The chain employs TRBV11-2 and TRBJ1-4; 8 nucleotides align to TRBD1. V gave up 0 bases and J gave up 10 bases; unmatched junction bases: 10. Per germline, CDR1 SGHAT and CDR2 FQNNGV. This CDR3 is built from 16 residues. The DNA of the CDR3 is TGTGCCAGCAGCTTAGAACCCGGGACAGGCCAGGGAAAACTGTTTTTT. Translation gives CASSLEPGTGQGKLFF.